This TCR beta chain was retrieved from a study of blood T cell repertoires in COVID-19. Study information: Sites across the United States, Italy and Spain contributed samples from acute and convalescent COVID-19.

The Seattle patients joined while their infection was active and were tracked longitudinally afterward. Original data processing: Quantification of nucleated cells was approximated via reference gene primer amplification. This table comes from immunoSEQ multiplex PCR, and its TCRdb copy is limited to in-frame clones, with some not included. V and J calls plus clone size are reproduced from that table; the DNA served to infer D and trimming. The data hold 300,000 or so clones, with almost 90% observed a single time. The CDR3 contains 13 residues. V was pared by 7 bases and J by 6 bases, with 6 bases of the junction left unmatched. Germline V gene sequence: CDR1 SQVTM, CDR2 ANQGSEA.

The chain uses TRBV29-1 and TRBJ1-4; the match to TRBD1 covers 9 bases. This receptor was obtained from a woman aged 30 to 39 with COVID-19, enrolled during active disease. Sequenced sample: peripheral blood. CDR3 nucleotide sequence: TGCAGCGCCAGGACAGGGGATTATGAAAAACTGTTTTTT. As protein: CSARTGDYEKLFF.